Listed below are T cell receptor beta chains from one sample, sequenced in a study of T cells in Graves' hyperthyroidism and ophthalmopathy. TCRdb independently ran MiXCR on the multiplex PCR reads; one entry per CDR3 protein. The sample contains 530,000 or so distinct CDR3 sequences, roughly a quarter of which appear only once. Sequencing was done on a sample of blood. These receptors were taken from a woman younger than 45 with Graves' ophthalmopathy. CDR3s include the opening cysteine and the closing phenylalanine or tryptophan. D genes are given only for firm matches. The size entry is marked missing in some rows and otherwise reads once, few, many or a size class.

size	V	J	D	DNA	CDR3
few	TRBV20-1	TRBJ2-7	.	TGCAGTGCTAGAGGGGCTCAAATCTACGAGCAGTACTTC	CSARGAQIYEQYF
many	TRBV20-1	TRBJ2-7	TRBD2	TGCAGTGCTAGAGATTTTAGCGGGGGGACCTACGAGCAGTACTTC	CSARDFSGGTYEQYF
many	TRBV29-1	TRBJ2-3	TRBD2	TGCAGCGTTGAAGAGGGAGGGCCGGGAGATACGCAGTATTTT	CSVEEGGPGDTQYF
many	TRBV5-1	TRBJ2-6	.	TGCGCCAGCAGCTTGGCGGAATTAGCAGCTGGGGCCAACGTCCTGACTTTC	CASSLAELAAGANVLTF
.	TRBV12-3/TRBV12-4	TRBJ2-7	.	TGTGCCAGCATGCGTTCAGCCTACGAGCAGTACTTC	CASMRSAYEQYF
many	TRBV12-3/TRBV12-4	TRBJ1-5	TRBD1	TGTGCCAGCACGAAGTTGACCGGGACAGAACTTAGCAATCAGCCCCAGCATTTT	CASTKLTGTELSNQPQHF
many	TRBV11-1	TRBJ1-5	.	TGTGCCAGCAGCTCTAACACCCAGAAATATAGCAATCAGCCCCAGCATTTT	CASSSNTQKYSNQPQHF
many	TRBV6-5	TRBJ1-2	TRBD1	TGTGCCAGCACCTCTGGGGGACAGGGCTTCGAAGGCTACACCTTC	CASTSGGQGFEGYTF
.	TRBV28	TRBJ1-5	.	TGTGCCAGCATCCCTCCAGGGCGTCTGGGCAATCAGCCCCAGCATTTT	CASIPPGRLGNQPQHF
many	TRBV5-1	TRBJ1-2	.	TGCGCCAGCAGTAACCAGGGTGATACGGGTGGCTACACCTTC	CASSNQGDTGGYTF
.	TRBV6-5	TRBJ1-1	.	.	CASSSSAGANTEAFF
many	TRBV7-9	TRBJ1-1	.	TGTGCCAGCAGCTTAGCCGGAGGAGCTTTCTTT	CASSLAGGAFF
few	TRBV28	TRBJ2-7	.	TGTGCCAGCAGTTTATTAGGCCAGGGGCGCTCCTACGAGCAGTACTTC	CASSLLGQGRSYEQYF
.	TRBV6-2/TRBV6-3	TRBJ2-7	TRBD2	TGTGCCAGCAAACGTGGGAGGGCCTACGAGCAGTACTTC	CASKRGRAYEQYF
.	TRBV27	TRBJ2-6	.	TGTGCCAGCAGTCGGACGGCTGGGGCCAACGTCCTGACTTTC	CASSRTAGANVLTF
.	TRBV7-2	TRBJ2-7	.	TGTGCCAGCAGCTCGGGGTTCTCCTACGAGCAGTACTTC	CASSSGFSYEQYF
many	TRBV6-1	TRBJ2-2	.	TGTGCCAGCAGTGAGCCGGGAACGAACACCGGGGAGCTGTTTTTT	CASSEPGTNTGELFF
.	TRBV20-1	TRBJ2-5	.	TGCAGTGCTAGTAGTCCAGGGGGGCTCCAAGAGACCCAGTACTTC	CSASSPGGLQETQYF
many	TRBV12-3/TRBV12-4	TRBJ1-2	.	TGTGCCAGCAGTTTAGGAGACGAGAGCTACACCTTC	CASSLGDESYTF
few	TRBV15	TRBJ1-2	.	TGTGCCACCAGCAGGGAGAACTATGGCTACACCTTC	CATSRENYGYTF
many	TRBV20-1	TRBJ2-2	TRBD2	TGCAGTGCTGCCGGGACTAGCGACGGGGACACCGGGGAGCTGTTTTTT	CSAAGTSDGDTGELFF
.	TRBV4-1	TRBJ2-2	.	TGCGCCAGCAGCCAAGACAGCCCAACAGGGGAGCTGTTTTTT	CASSQDSPTGELFF
many	TRBV25-1	TRBJ2-2	.	TGTGCCAGCAGTGACTTGAAGGGACAACGTACGAACACCGGGGAGCTGTTTTTT	CASSDLKGQRTNTGELFF
many	TRBV11-2	TRBJ2-5	.	TGTGCCAGCAGCTTAGGGGTCATCGGCGCGGAGACCCAGTACTTC	CASSLGVIGAETQYF
many	TRBV6-5	TRBJ1-2	TRBD1	TGTGCCAGCACCCGAGGGGACAGTAACTATGGCTACACCTTC	CASTRGDSNYGYTF
.	TRBV7-2	TRBJ2-4	.	TGTGCCAGCACCGGTACTCTCGCCCTAGCCAAAAACATTAATTACTTC	CASTGTLALAKNINYF
.	TRBV27	TRBJ1-2	.	TGTGCCAGCAGTTTGTCCCCGGCCAGGGTCAATTTCTATGGCTACACCTTC	CASSLSPARVNFYGYTF
.	TRBV11-2	TRBJ2-5	.	TGTGCCAGCAGCTTAGGTTACGCGTCTAGCGAGATAGAGACCCAGTACTTC	CASSLGYASSEIETQYF
few	TRBV11-2	TRBJ2-7	.	TGTGCCAGCAGCGACCCGACCTACGAGCAGTACTTC	CASSDPTYEQYF
few	TRBV25-1	TRBJ2-1	.	TGTGCCAGCAGTGAATTGGGAGGGGGCGCCTTTAATGAGCAGTTCTTC	CASSELGGGAFNEQFF
.	TRBV11-3	TRBJ2-7	.	TGTGCCAGCAGCTTAAACAGCAACTACGAGCAGTACTTC	CASSLNSNYEQYF
many	TRBV28	TRBJ1-2	TRBD1	TGTGCCAGCAGTTTCCCCCGACAGGGGGCGCGGGGCTACACCTTC	CASSFPRQGARGYTF
.	TRBV6-5	TRBJ2-7	.	TGTGCCAGCAGTTACTGGGTCAGGGGGGAATACGAGCAGTACTTC	CASSYWVRGEYEQYF
many	TRBV10-3	TRBJ1-1	TRBD1	TGTGCCATCAGTGAGCGGACAGGACACACTGAAGCTTTCTTT	CAISERTGHTEAFF
.	TRBV12-3/TRBV12-4	TRBJ1-1	.	TGTGCCACCAACGCCCAGGGGAACACTGAAGCTTTCTTT	CATNAQGNTEAFF
.	TRBV29-1	TRBJ2-5	.	TGCAGCGTTGGTGGTCGGACCCAAGAGACCCAGTACTTC	CSVGGRTQETQYF
many	TRBV12-3/TRBV12-4	TRBJ1-1	TRBD1	TGTGCCAGCAGAGCATGGGACAGGGAGGACACTGAAGCTTTCTTT	CASRAWDREDTEAFF
few	TRBV6-1	TRBJ1-2	.	TGTGCCAGTGGCTCGGGTTCCTCTAACTATGGCTACACCTTC	CASGSGSSNYGYTF
.	TRBV6-2/TRBV6-3	TRBJ2-5	.	TGTGCCAGCAGTTCCAAGGTGGAGACCCAGTACTTC	CASSSKVETQYF
many	TRBV20-1	TRBJ2-4	.	TGCAGTGCTAGTCACACAGCGAAAACTAAAAACATTAAGTACTTC	CSASHTAKTKNIKYF
many	TRBV13	TRBJ2-5	.	TGTGCCAGTAGACCGGGACCCCGAGAGACCCAGTACTTC	CASRPGPRETQYF
many	TRBV11-2	TRBJ2-2	.	TGTGCCAGCAGCTTACGAGGGAACACCGGGGAGCTGTTTTTT	CASSLRGNTGELFF
many	TRBV13	TRBJ2-7	.	TGTGCCAGCAGCTCCCATGGGGGCGAGCAGTACTTC	CASSSHGGEQYF
many	TRBV11-1	TRBJ2-5	TRBD2	TGTGCCAGCAGTCGTAGCGGGGCGGGACTAAGGTACCAAGAGACCCAGTACTTC	CASSRSGAGLRYQETQYF
many	TRBV12-3/TRBV12-4	TRBJ2-7	.	TGTGCCAGCAAACGTACAGGGACCTACGAGCAGTACTTC	CASKRTGTYEQYF
many	TRBV7-6	TRBJ1-2	.	TGTGCCAGCAGCTCCCCGCCTAACTATGGCTACACCTTC	CASSSPPNYGYTF
few	TRBV6-1	TRBJ2-5	.	TGTGCCAGCAGCGTAAGACGGGCCCAGCAAGAGACCCAGTACTTC	CASSVRRAQQETQYF
many	TRBV14	TRBJ1-1	.	TGTGCCAGCAGCCAAGAGAATGACAGAACCACTGAAGCTTTCTTT	CASSQENDRTTEAFF
.	TRBV5-1	TRBJ2-3	TRBD2	TGCGCCAGCAGCGCAGGGGGACTAGCGGGGGCTTCCACAGATACGCAGTATTTT	CASSAGGLAGASTDTQYF
.	TRBV24-1	TRBJ2-7	.	TGTGCCACCAGCGCGGGATTGGGGGGCTACGAGCAGTACTTC	CATSAGLGGYEQYF
many	TRBV6-1	TRBJ1-2	TRBD1	TGTGCCAGCAGCCGGGACAGGGGTTCCTATGGCTACACCTTC	CASSRDRGSYGYTF